These 8 T cell receptor beta chains share one sample of origin, sequenced in a study of CD8 T cells in ankylosing spondylitis. A single record per CDR3 protein comes from TCRdb applying MiXCR to the 5' RACE reads. Among about 340,000 distinct CDR3 sequences listed, 14% to 15% were seen once. Source material: blood, either unsorted or a sorted T cell fraction (not recorded which). These receptors originate from a male donor with ankylosing spondylitis or in good health (not recorded which).

This clonotype was observed a handful of times. The genes are TRBV15 and TRBJ2-7; no clear D. CDR3 length: 15 amino acids. Deletions cut 1 base from V and 0 bases from J, with 10 bases between. Per germline, CDR1 LNHNV and CDR2 YYDKDF (reference sequence). DNA for the CDR3: TGTGCCACCAGCAGAGTTTGGAGTTACTCCTACGAGCAGTACTTC. Its protein is CATSRVWSYSYEQYF.

This clonotype was seen at least ten times. The gene calls are TRBV12-3 or TRBV12-4 and TRBJ2-1, with 16 bases aligning to TRBD2. V lost 3 bases to trimming and J lost 6 bases; unmatched junction nucleotides: 5. The CDR3 has 17 amino acids. CDR3 protein: CASSFGTSGRAGNEQFF. The CDR3 DNA sequence: TGTGCCAGCAGTTTTGGGACTAGCGGGAGGGCGGGCAATGAGCAGTTCTTC.

This clonotype has just a few counts. J is TRBJ1-1 and V is TRBV6-2 or TRBV6-3; no reliable D call. The CDR3 is 14 residues long. Trimming pared 4 bases from V and 1 base from J, leaving 10 bases between. Germline CDR1 reads MNHEY; CDR2 reads SVGEGT. Here the CDR3 reads CASSSVKGNTEAFF. The CDR3 bases are TGTGCCAGCAGTTCGGTGAAGGGGAACACTGAAGCTTTCTTT.

This clonotype was counted between two and nine times. The J gene is TRBJ2-7, the V gene TRBV20-1, with D tentatively TRBD2 (6 bases). The CDR3 is 14 amino acids. Looked up from germline, CDR1 is DFQATT and CDR2 is SNEGSKA (reference sequence). The V and J ends lost 0 bases and 1 base respectively, with 10 bases between them. The CDR3 is CSARDLAFSYEQYF. CDR3 coding DNA: TGCAGTGCTAGAGATCTAGCGTTTTCCTACGAGCAGTACTTC.

The rearrangement uses TRBV20-1 and TRBJ1-4; 7 bases match TRBD1. Germline V gene sequence: CDR1 DFQATT, CDR2 SNEGSKA (reference sequence). This CDR3 has 13 residues. After removal of 6 bases from V and 10 bases from J, the junction contained 11 bases not matched to a gene. DNA of the CDR3: TGCAGTGCGAACGACAGGGCGCTTAGAAAACTGTTTTTT. Amino acids: CSANDRALRKLFF.

This clonotype has just a few counts. The V call is TRBV12-3 or TRBV12-4, the J call TRBJ2-1, with 8 bases matching TRBD2. The CDR3 has 16 amino acids. The trim removed 8 bases at V and 4 bases at J, leaving 13 bases unmatched. DNA of the CDR3: TGTGCCAGCGGCCCTAGCGGGCCCAGGGGTTACAATGAGCAGTTCTTC. Its protein product is CASGPSGPRGYNEQFF.

The chain has TRBV20-1 and TRBJ1-2; unclear D gene. In germline, CDR1 is DFQATT, CDR2 SNEGSKA (reference sequence). The CDR3 has 11 amino acids. The V and J ends lost 6 bases and 8 bases respectively, with 13 bases between them. The DNA of the CDR3 is TGCAGTGCCAGTGAGGGTTCCGGCTACACCTTC. Translated: CSASEGSGYTF.

This clonotype was counted between two and nine times. The chain employs TRBV2 and TRBJ2-3, with a weak D call TRBD2 (5 bases). V dropped 6 bases and J dropped 6 bases, with 10 bases sitting between them. Germline values: CDR1 SNHLY, CDR2 FYNNEI. There are 12 residues in the CDR3. This chain's CDR3 is CASRPTGDTQYF. The CDR3 DNA follows: TGTGCCAGCAGACCCACGGGGGATACGCAGTATTTT.